This T cell receptor beta chain was recorded in a study of blood T cell repertoires in COVID-19. About the research overall: There were acute and convalescent COVID-19 samples, and they came from the United States, Italy and Spain.

Germline CDR1 and CDR2: SGHRS and YFSETQ. CDR3 length: 14 residues. V was clipped by 3 bases and J by 2 bases; unmatched bases: 4. Generated by immunoSEQ multiplex PCR, the TCRdb table keeps only in-frame clones and is missing some. In the table there are 70,000 or so clones, around 79% of which are singletons. The sample consisted of peripheral blood. The receptor's source is a woman in her 70s with acute or convalescent COVID-19. The rearrangement uses TRBV5-1 and TRBJ2-7; 8 bases align to TRBD1. The DNA of the CDR3 is TGCGCCAGCAGCTGGTGGGACAGGACCTACGAGCAGTACTTC. Translated: CASSWWDRTYEQYF.